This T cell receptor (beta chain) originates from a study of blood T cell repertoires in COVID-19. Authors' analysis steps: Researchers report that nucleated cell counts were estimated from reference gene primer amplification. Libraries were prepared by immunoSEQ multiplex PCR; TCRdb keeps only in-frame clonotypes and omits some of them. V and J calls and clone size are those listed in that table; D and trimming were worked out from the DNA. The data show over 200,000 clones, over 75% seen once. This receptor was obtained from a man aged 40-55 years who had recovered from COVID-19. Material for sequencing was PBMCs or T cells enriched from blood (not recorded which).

CDR3 sequence (DNA): TGCGCCAGCAAAAGGGGTGAAGAGACCCAGTACTTC. Its protein is CASKRGEETQYF. J is TRBJ2-5 and V is TRBV10-2; the D gene is possibly TRBD1 (5 bases). The CDR3 runs 12 residues. CDR1 and CDR2 (germline): WSHSY, SAAADI. V gave up 7 bases and J gave up 3 bases, with 9 bases separating them.